These T cell receptor beta chains were read from a single sample in a study of response to subunit inactivated influenza vaccine. TCRdb re-derived calls from the RT-PCR reads in MiXCR, one entry per CDR3 protein. The sample yields approximately 480,000 distinct CDR3 sequences, about 10% seen once. The source was PBMCs from blood, collected 45 days after vaccination. The receptors were gathered from a man aged 50-59 years who received an inactivated influenza vaccine. The CDR3 runs from the conserved cysteine through the conserved F or W. The D gene is left open where the match is weak. Not every row has a clone size; where given, it reads once, few, many or a size class.

j_call | clone_size | d_call | v_call | cdr3_aa | cdr3_nt
TRBJ2-6 | many | TRBD1 | TRBV29-1 | CSVESRTGRSGANVLTF | TGCAGCGTTGAAAGCCGGACAGGGCGCTCTGGGGCCAACGTCCTGACTTTC
TRBJ2-2 | few | TRBD2 | TRBV12-3/TRBV12-4 | CASSLTGGARTGELFF | TGTGCCAGCAGTTTAACGGGGGGGGCCCGTACCGGGGAGCTGTTTTTT
TRBJ1-1 | . | . | TRBV6-2/TRBV6-3 | CASSYLRPGNTEAFF | TGTGCCAGCAGTTATCTGAGACCAGGGAACACTGAAGCTTTCTTT
TRBJ1-1 | few | . | TRBV12-3/TRBV12-4 | CASSLLRAHAFF | TGTGCCAGCAGTTTACTCCGGGCACACGCTTTCTTT
TRBJ2-1 | few | . | TRBV20-1 | CSAKPLDSHLEQFF | TGCAGTGCTAAACCCTTGGACTCCCATCTGGAGCAGTTCTTC
TRBJ2-1 | few | . | TRBV6-5 | CASSYVPPNEQFF | TGTGCCAGCAGTTACGTCCCCCCCAATGAGCAGTTCTTC
TRBJ2-5 | few | TRBD2 | TRBV29-1 | CSVSSGQETQYF | TGCAGCGTGTCTAGCGGGCAAGAGACCCAGTACTTC
TRBJ2-5 | many | TRBD1 | TRBV7-2 | CASSPDRGRETQYF | TGTGCCAGCAGCCCAGACAGGGGGCGTGAGACCCAGTACTTC
TRBJ1-1 | few | . | TRBV18 | CASSQDLNTEAFF | TGTGCCAGCTCACAGGACTTGAACACTGAAGCTTTCTTT
TRBJ1-2 | few | TRBD1 | TRBV7-2 | CASSLLGTDNYGYTF | TGTGCCAGCAGCTTACTTGGGACAGATAACTATGGCTACACCTTC
TRBJ2-3 | . | . | TRBV6-2/TRBV6-3 | CASINWASGIDTQYF | TGTGCCAGCATCAATTGGGCTTCGGGGATCGATACGCAGTATTTT
TRBJ2-7 | . | . | TRBV7-2 | CASRRGHNYEQYF | TGTGCCAGCAGAAGGGGACACAACTACGAGCAGTACTTC
TRBJ1-1 | few | . | TRBV4-3 | CASSRDRKGRTEAFF | TGCGCCAGCAGTAGGGATAGGAAGGGGAGGACTGAAGCTTTCTTT
TRBJ2-1 | many | TRBD2 | TRBV12-3/TRBV12-4 | CASSLGGGALNEQFF | TGTGCCAGCAGTCTCGGCGGGGGGGCCTTGAATGAGCAGTTCTTC
TRBJ2-2 | few | . | TRBV7-2 | CASSLAEGLNTGELFF | TGTGCCAGCAGCTTAGCCGAGGGCCTTAACACCGGGGAGCTGTTTTTT
TRBJ2-2 | many | . | TRBV20-1 | CSARVGPGELFF | TGCAGTGCTAGAGTCGGTCCCGGGGAGCTGTTTTTT
TRBJ1-6 | . | . | TRBV6-5 | CASIGSGALHF | TGTGCCAGCATTGGCAGTGGGGCCCTCCACTTT
TRBJ2-7 | few | . | TRBV6-2/TRBV6-3 | CASSARGGTGDLYEQYF | TGTGCCAGCAGCGCACGGGGCGGGACGGGGGACCTCTACGAGCAGTACTTC
TRBJ2-2 | many | . | TRBV4-3 | CASSQGSPGELFF | TGCGCCAGCAGCCAAGGGTCTCCCGGGGAGCTGTTTTTT
TRBJ2-1 | many | . | TRBV3-1 | CASSQVLRLQRSYNEQFF | TGTGCCAGCAGCCAGGTCTTAAGGTTGCAGCGCTCCTACAATGAGCAGTTCTTC
TRBJ2-5 | few | . | TRBV5-6 | CASRITGGQETQYF | TGTGCCAGCAGGATTACAGGCGGCCAAGAGACCCAGTACTTC
TRBJ1-3 | many | . | TRBV10-3 | CAIKPGIISGNTIYF | TGTGCCATCAAACCGGGGATAATCTCTGGAAACACCATATATTTT
TRBJ2-2 | . | TRBD1 | TRBV7-2 | CASSTGTGKRELFF | TGTGCCAGCAGCACCGGGACAGGGAAGCGGGAGCTGTTTTTT
TRBJ2-1 | . | . | TRBV7-9 | CASSPRNKGPRNEQFF | TGTGCCAGCAGCCCCAGAAACAAGGGGCCGAGGAATGAGCAGTTCTTC
TRBJ2-1 | few | . | TRBV11-3 | CASSMLGLGEQFF | TGTGCCAGCAGCATGCTGGGCCTCGGTGAGCAGTTCTTC
TRBJ2-2 | . | . | TRBV5-1 | CASNTRGPTGELFF | TGCGCCAGCAATACGAGGGGCCCCACCGGGGAGCTGTTTTTT
TRBJ2-2 | . | . | TRBV3-1 | CASRRTSSNTGELFF | TGTGCCAGCAGACGGACATCCTCGAACACCGGGGAGCTGTTTTTT
TRBJ2-1 | many | . | TRBV12-3/TRBV12-4 | CASSLRHPKDNEQFF | TGTGCCAGCAGTTTACGACACCCCAAAGACAATGAGCAGTTCTTC
TRBJ2-1 | few | . | TRBV27 | CASSLLPGLSEQFF | TGTGCCAGCAGTTTATTACCTGGTCTGAGTGAGCAGTTCTTC
TRBJ2-7 | . | . | TRBV6-5 | CASSYSVRSHEQYF | TGTGCCAGCAGTTACTCCGTCCGCAGCCACGAGCAGTACTTC
TRBJ2-6 | few | . | TRBV7-3 | CASSYAGSHFSFPGANVLTF | TGTGCCAGCAGTTATGCCGGGAGCCACTTCTCCTTTCCTGGGGCCAACGTCCTGACTTTC
TRBJ2-1 | few | TRBD1 | TRBV4-2 | CASSQELGQGTTAGRSNEQFF | TGTGCCAGCAGCCAAGAATTAGGACAGGGGACGACGGCGGGGAGGTCGAATGAGCAGTTCTTC
TRBJ2-7 | . | . | TRBV9 | CASSVAGQGAQYF | TGTGCCAGCAGCGTAGCAGGCCAAGGCGCGCAGTACTTC
TRBJ1-2 | . | TRBD1 | TRBV4-3 | CASSYATGGEGYTF | TGCGCCAGCAGCTACGCGACAGGGGGCGAGGGCTACACCTTC
TRBJ1-3 | . | TRBD1 | TRBV2 | CASRGRGPGNTIYF | TGTGCCAGCAGAGGCAGGGGGCCTGGAAACACCATATATTTT
TRBJ1-5 | many | . | TRBV12-3/TRBV12-4 | CASSFRPPGSQPQHF | TGTGCCAGCAGTTTTAGGCCTCCGGGGAGTCAGCCCCAGCATTTT
TRBJ2-5 | few | TRBD2 | TRBV4-1 | CASSLIAGGLQETQYF | TGCGCCAGCAGCCTCATAGCGGGGGGTCTACAAGAGACCCAGTACTTC
TRBJ2-1 | few | . | TRBV24-1 | CATSERDGLNEQFF | TGTGCCACCAGTGAGAGGGACGGATTAAATGAGCAGTTCTTC
TRBJ1-4 | . | . | TRBV6-5 | CASSTRGTGPWTNEKLFF | TGTGCCAGCAGTACCCGGGGAACAGGGCCTTGGACTAATGAAAAACTGTTTTTT